Listed below are T cell receptor beta chains from one sample, sequenced in a study of blood T cell repertoires in COVID-19. Only in-frame clones appear in the TCRdb table, and some are missing; sequencing was by immunoSEQ multiplex PCR. The sample has 200,000 to 250,000 clones, 84% seen once. Sequencing was performed on peripheral blood. The receptor source for this set is a man aged 50-59 years with active or convalescent COVID-19. Both conserved end residues are part of each CDR3. The D gene is left open where the match is weak. Rows give clone size only sometimes, using once, few, many, or a class for an expanded clone.

CDR3,DNA,J,size,length,V,D
CATSRGFPGQGNIEAFF,TGTGCCACCAGCAGGGGATTTCCGGGACAGGGCAATATTGAAGCTTTCTTT,TRBJ1-1,-,17,TRBV15,TRBD1
CASSRRDRDQPQHF,TGTGCCAGCAGTCGTCGGGACAGGGATCAGCCCCAGCATTTT,TRBJ1-5,-,14,TRBV6-6,TRBD1
CASSVARGTGGLKDTQYF,TGTGCCAGCAGCGTAGCTAGGGGAACAGGGGGCTTGAAGGATACGCAGTATTTT,TRBJ2-3,-,18,TRBV9,TRBD1
CASSQERGGGGNTIYF,TGCGCCAGCAGCCAAGAGCGGGGAGGGGGTGGAAACACCATATATTTT,TRBJ1-3,few,16,TRBV4-3,-
CASSDSYEWQYF,TGTGCCAGCAGCGACAGTTACGAGTGGCAGTACTTC,TRBJ2-7,few,12,TRBV6-5,-
CASSQDGSAGVGGYTF,TGTGCCAGCAGCCAAGATGGGTCGGCGGGAGTCGGTGGCTACACCTTC,TRBJ1-2,-,16,TRBV3-1/TRBV3-2,-
CASTLLAVYNEQFF,TGTGCCAGCACTCTACTAGCGGTTTACAATGAGCAGTTCTTC,TRBJ2-1,-,14,TRBV6-6,TRBD2
CASSLGGGGGPNEQFF,TGTGCCAGCAGCTTAGGAGGAGGAGGCGGGCCCAATGAGCAGTTCTTC,TRBJ2-1,once,16,TRBV7-2,-
CASSLGGGNYGYTF,TGCGCCAGCAGCTTGGGAGGGGGCAACTATGGCTACACCTTC,TRBJ1-2,-,14,TRBV5-1,TRBD1
CASSGIRRDSNQPQHF,TGTGCCAGCAGTGGGATCCGCAGGGATAGCAATCAGCCCCAGCATTTT,TRBJ1-5,-,16,TRBV6-2/TRBV6-3,-
CASSPPPGDGTEAFF,TGTGCCAGCTCACCACCCCCAGGGGACGGAACTGAAGCTTTCTTT,TRBJ1-1,-,15,TRBV18,-
CASSLVAGNYGYTF,TGTGCCAGCAGCTTAGTAGCAGGGAACTATGGCTACACCTTC,TRBJ1-2,-,14,TRBV7-9,-
CASSRDSWGNQPQHF,TGTGCCAGTAGTAGGGACAGCTGGGGCAATCAGCCCCAGCATTTT,TRBJ1-5,-,15,TRBV19,TRBD1
CASSSSLAGGTDTQYF,TGCGCCAGCAGCTCATCCCTAGCGGGCGGCACAGATACGCAGTATTTT,TRBJ2-3,-,16,TRBV5-1,TRBD2
CASSQGQAVVEQFF,TGCGCCAGCAGCCAAGGACAGGCGGTTGTAGAGCAGTTCTTC,TRBJ2-1,once,14,TRBV4-1,-
CASSEPRGGAYGYTF,TGTGCCAGCAGTGAACCCCGGGGGGGAGCGTATGGCTACACCTTC,TRBJ1-2,once,15,TRBV6-1,-
CASSYTQGDQPQHF,TGTGCCAGCAGTTACACACAGGGAGATCAGCCCCAGCATTTT,TRBJ1-5,-,14,TRBV28,-
CSASRQVADTEAFF,TGCAGTGCTAGTCGACAGGTGGCGGACACTGAAGCTTTCTTT,TRBJ1-1,once,14,TRBV20-1,-
CASSRGQPNEKLFF,TGTGCCAGCAGCAGAGGACAGCCTAATGAAAAACTGTTTTTT,TRBJ1-4,-,14,TRBV9,-
CASSEFRSSYNSPLHF,TGTGCCAGCAGTGAATTCAGAAGCTCCTATAATTCACCCCTCCACTTT,TRBJ1-6,many,16,TRBV2,-
CASSPKGSRGEGNTIYF,TGTGCCAGCAGCCCTAAGGGTTCCAGGGGGGAAGGAAACACCATATATTTT,TRBJ1-3,-,17,TRBV7-2,TRBD1
CASSHRPGTGSSDTQYF,TGTGCCAGCAGCCATCGCCCCGGGACAGGGTCGTCGGATACGCAGTATTTT,TRBJ2-3,-,17,TRBV4-2,TRBD1
CASSADRFGHEQYF,TGTGCCAGCAGCGCCGACAGGTTCGGCCACGAGCAGTACTTC,TRBJ2-7,-,14,TRBV11-2,-
CARGTGGKKLFF,TGCGCCAGAGGGACAGGGGGCAAAAAACTGTTTTTT,TRBJ1-4,-,12,TRBV5-1,TRBD1